These T cell receptor beta chains were read from a single sample in a study of shared clonotypes between healthy human individuals. TCRdb keeps only in-frame clones here, not all; method: immunoSEQ multiplex PCR. The table includes over a million clones, 70% to 80% detected once. Sequences were obtained from memory CD4+ T cells from PBMCs. These receptors originate from a man aged 18 to 29 in good health. Some clones in this sample may be carry-over from other donors' samples. The CDR3 runs from the conserved cysteine through the conserved F or W. The order of the fields is CDR3 length, V gene, J gene, CDR3 protein.

17	TRBV27	TRBJ2-5	CASSFLFGSEAQETQYF
14	TRBV19	TRBJ2-7	CASKRKTGAYEQYF
12	TRBV28	TRBJ1-5	CASGAAGQPQHF
15	TRBV19	TRBJ2-1	CASSKVEGGRNEQFF
15	TRBV6-1	TRBJ1-5	CASSGQGGVDQPQHF
13	TRBV6-6	TRBJ2-5	CASGTGTGETQYF
15	TRBV5-1	TRBJ2-2	CASSQPAGDTGELFF
15	TRBV18	TRBJ1-1	CASSPLQPENTEAFF
12	TRBV30	TRBJ1-2	CAWDWRNYGYTF
13	TRBV7-6	TRBJ2-2	CASSSLNTGELFF
15	TRBV7-9	TRBJ2-1	CASSLVRPGDNEQFF
17	TRBV28	TRBJ1-2	CASSLLTFQTSHYGYTF
17	TRBV5-1	TRBJ1-1	CASSLGGRTGGSTEAFF
14	TRBV28	TRBJ2-5	CASSLGGRQETQYF
14	TRBV7-3	TRBJ1-2	CASSSGPLLGGYTF
15	TRBV28	TRBJ1-4	CASSTGGSGNEKLFF
15	TRBV30	TRBJ1-4	CAWGRGGKPNEKLFF
18	TRBV4-2	TRBJ2-1	CASSQDLATGRSYNEQFF